This entry lists 28 T cell receptor beta chains sequenced from one sample in a study of Ad26.COV2.S vaccination and SARS-CoV-2 variants. Measured with immunoSEQ multiplex PCR; TCRdb has only the in-frame clones, and not every one. Counted here are 300,000 to 350,000 clones, roughly 88% occurring once; the ten biggest clones make up over 5%. Specified treatment: around 19 received Ad26.COV2.S at low or high dose, single or two shots; about 5 received placebo; per-sample allocation not given. Material that was analyzed had been drawn on day 63 after the first vaccine or placebo injection. The sequencing here drew on peripheral blood, taken in a trial of Ad26.COV2.S vaccine versus placebo. The source is a person between 18 and 59 years old who received the Ad26.COV2.S COVID-19 vaccine or a placebo.

V is TRBV5-1 and J is TRBJ2-7; D gene unclear. CDR3 size: 15 residues. Per the germline V gene, CDR1 is SGHRS and CDR2 is YFSETQ. With 0 bases removed from V and 2 bases from J, the gap between germline ends came to 12 bases. CDR3 in DNA: TGCGCCAGCAGCTTGGTGCAGAGTTCCCCCTACGAGCAGTACTTC. It translates to CASSLVQSSPYEQYF.

The rearrangement uses TRBV2 and TRBJ1-2; the match to TRBD1 covers 8 bases. CDR3 length: 17 residues. The ends lost 2 bases at V and 4 bases at J; junction bases unmatched: 12. The germline CDR1 and CDR2 sequences are SNHLY and FYNNEI. The CDR3 reads CASSEFATPDRVYGYTF. DNA of the CDR3: TGTGCCAGCAGTGAATTCGCAACTCCGGACAGGGTCTATGGCTACACCTTC.

The V gene is TRBV19, the J gene TRBJ2-1, with D possibly being TRBD2 (7 bases). The CDR3 consists of 13 residues. The V gene lost 3 bases and the J gene lost 8 bases, with 11 bases spanning the gap. CDR1 is LNHDA, CDR2 SQIVND, per germline (reference sequence). CDR3 sequence (DNA): TGTGCCAGTAGTATCGGAGGGGGGGATGAGCAGTTCTTC. This codes for CASSIGGGDEQFF. Supplemented by reference TRBV19 and TRBJ2-1, the full variable domain reads DGGITQSPKYLFRKEGQNVTLSCEQNLNHDAMYWYRQDPGQGLRLIYYSQIVNDFQKGDIAEGYSVSREKKESFPLTVTSAQKNPTAFYLCASSIGGGDEQFFGPGTRLTVL.

CDR3 sequence (DNA): TGTGCCAGCAGTGCAAGCTGGGGCTCCTACAATGAGCAGTTCTTC. Protein: CASSASWGSYNEQFF. The rearrangement uses TRBV6-4 and TRBJ2-1; the D is unclear. The V end lost 4 bases, the J end lost 0 bases, and 10 bases lay between the germline ends. CDR3 length: 15 amino acids. CDR1 MRHNA and CDR2 SNTAGT come from the germline V gene.

This clone came up once. The genes are TRBV6-5 and TRBJ1-1; D is unresolved. Germline V gene data show CDR1 as MNHEY and CDR2 as SVGAGI. The CDR3 contains 10 residues. Trimming pared 8 bases from V and 9 bases from J, leaving 10 bases between. CDR3 nucleotide sequence: TGTGCCAGCTGGACGGCGAAAGCTTTCTTT. This translates into CASWTAKAFF.

This chain joins TRBV11-3 and TRBJ1-1; D gene unclear. This CDR3 comprises 13 residues. The V gene lost 5 bases and the J gene lost 7 bases, with 14 bases spanning the gap. Germline V lookup: CDR1 SGHNT, CDR2 YENEEA. This CDR3 is CASSLTDGLEAFF. CDR3 DNA: TGTGCCAGCAGCCTTACCGACGGACTTGAAGCTTTCTTT. Filled out from reference TRBV11-3 and TRBJ1-1, the complete variable domain reads EAGVVQSPRYKIIEKKQPVAFWCNPISGHNTLYWYLQNLGQGPELLIRYENEEAVDDSQLPKDRFSAERLKGVDSTLKIQPAELGDSAVYLCASSLTDGLEAFFGQGTRLTVV.

The rearrangement uses TRBV12-5 and TRBJ2-1; 10 nucleotides match TRBD2. Germline V gene sequence: CDR1 LGHNT, CDR2 FRNRAP. V gave up 6 bases and J gave up 7 bases; unmatched junction bases: 12. The CDR3 spans 16 residues. CDR3 bases: TGTGCTAGTGGCCGCCCGCTAGCGGGAGAAGTGAATGAGCAGTTCTTC. Translated, it gives CASGRPLAGEVNEQFF. The complete variable domain, with remaining parts taken from reference TRBV12-5 and TRBJ2-1, reads DARVTQTPRHKVTEMGQEVTMRCQPILGHNTVFWYRQTMMQGLELLAYFRNRAPLDDSGMPKDRFSAEMPDATLATLKIQPSEPRDSAVYFCASGRPLAGEVNEQFFGPGTRLTVL.

The chain recombines TRBV29-1 with TRBJ2-3; D is possibly TRBD2 (6 bases). Trimming removed 6 bases at V and 8 bases at J, with 12 bases between. The CDR3 loop spans 11 amino acids. Germline V gives CDR1 SQVTM, CDR2 ANQGSEA. CDR3 protein: CSVVPGSTQYF. The CDR3 coding sequence is TGCAGCGTGGTCCCCGGGAGTACGCAGTATTTT.

This chain uses TRBV2 with TRBJ1-4, with 7 bases lining up with TRBD1. V was pared by 1 base and J by 8 bases, with 7 bases of the junction left unmatched. The V gene's germline CDR1 is SNHLY and CDR2 FYNNEI. The CDR3 contains 15 residues. Written as DNA, the CDR3 is TGTGCCAGCAGTGAAGGGACAGGTTCGGAGGAAAAACTGTTTTTT. As protein: CASSEGTGSEEKLFF.

J is TRBJ2-1 and V is TRBV27; the D is unclear. V was pared by 8 bases and J by 3 bases, with 11 bases between. The germline V gene has CDR1 MNHEY and CDR2 SMNVEV (reference sequence). The CDR3 length is 13 residues. CDR3 sequence reads: CASFPPSYNEQFF. For the CDR3, the DNA is TGTGCCAGCTTTCCCCCCAGCTACAATGAGCAGTTCTTC.

The chain joins TRBV6-5 to TRBJ2-3; possibly TRBD1 or TRBD2 for D (5 bases each). The V end was cut by 11 bases, the J end by 2 bases, with 11 bases between. In germline, CDR1 is MNHEY, CDR2 SVGAGI. The CDR3 has 12 residues. CDR3 loop: CAGGRFTDTQYF. CDR3 coding DNA: TGTGCCGGGGGTCGTTTCACAGATACGCAGTATTTT.

This chain links TRBV7-6 with TRBJ2-3; D is tentatively TRBD1 or TRBD2 (6 bases each). V lost 0 bases to trimming and J lost 2 bases, with 18 bases between them. Germline CDR1 is SGHVS and CDR2 is FNYEAQ. This CDR3 contains 18 residues. The CDR3, as DNA: TGTGCCAGCAGCTTAGCCCCGGGGGCAGCCGCGCCCACAGATACGCAGTATTTT. It specifies CASSLAPGAAAPTDTQYF.

The chain is built from TRBV18 and TRBJ2-2; D possibly corresponds to TRBD2 (6 bases). The CDR3 has 15 amino acids. V gave up 3 bases and J gave up 1 base, with 9 bases separating them. CDR1 is KGHSH and CDR2 is LQKENI in the germline V gene. The CDR3 nucleotides read TGTGCCAGCTCACCGAGGCGGGAGAACACCGGGGAGCTGTTTTTT. Its protein product is CASSPRRENTGELFF. The full variable domain, with the rest looked up from reference TRBV18 and TRBJ2-2, is NAGVMQNPRHLVRRRGQEARLRCSPMKGHSHVYWYRQLPEEGLKFMVYLQKENIIDESGMPKERFSAEFPKEGPSILRIQQVVRGDSAAYFCASSPRRENTGELFFGEGSRLTVL.

This CDR3 reads CASSFAPSGFMNTQYF. The CDR3 DNA is TGTGCCAGCAGTTTTGCCCCTAGCGGGTTCATGAATACGCAGTATTTT. The chain has TRBV27 and TRBJ2-3; 8 bases fit TRBD2. CDR3 length equals 16 residues. Germline V gene sequence: CDR1 MNHEY, CDR2 SMNVEV (reference sequence). Unmatched junction bases numbered 12, after V lost 3 bases and J lost 7 bases.

The V gene is TRBV4-3, the J gene TRBJ1-1; D is undetermined. The CDR3 spans 14 residues. Per germline, CDR1 LGHNA and CDR2 YSLEER. V was cut by 0 bases and J by 4 bases, with 9 bases left in between. CDR3 residues: CASSQEGWRTEAFF. The CDR3 DNA reads as TGCGCCAGCAGCCAAGAAGGATGGCGCACTGAAGCTTTCTTT.

The rearrangement uses TRBV2 and TRBJ2-1, with 7 bases lining up with TRBD2. After removal of 5 bases from V and 5 bases from J, the junction contained 6 bases not matched to a gene. Germline values: CDR1 SNHLY, CDR2 FYNNEI. The CDR3 consists of 14 residues. This chain's CDR3 is CASSLSGGNNEQFF. As DNA, the CDR3 is TGTGCCAGCAGTTTGTCGGGGGGTAACAATGAGCAGTTCTTC.

The V and J genes are TRBV5-1 and TRBJ2-7; the match to TRBD2 covers 14 bases. Looked up from germline, CDR1 is SGHRS and CDR2 is YFSETQ. This CDR3 contains 15 residues. V shed 4 bases, J shed 7 bases, and the junction held 7 bases outside the gene matches. CDR3 nucleotides: TGCGCCAGCAGCGCAGGGGGACTAGCGGGAGAAGAGCAGTACGTC. This encodes CASSAGGLAGEEQYV.

The CDR3 loop is CASSQGRGPGNTIYF. As DNA, the CDR3 is TGCGCCAGCAGCCAAGGCAGGGGTCCTGGAAACACCATATATTTT. V usage is TRBV4-3 and J usage is TRBJ1-3; a possible D gene is TRBD1 (6 bases). Trimming cost V 1 base and J 2 bases, with 9 bases left between them. CDR3 length: 15 amino acids. Germline loops: CDR1 LGHNA, CDR2 YSLEER.

The chain carries TRBV7-9 and TRBJ2-5; 11 bases align to TRBD2. V lost 3 bases, J lost 4 bases, and 7 bases stayed unmatched. Germline CDR1 SEHNR, CDR2 FQNEAQ (reference sequence). The CDR3 loop spans 16 amino acids. The CDR3 nucleotides are TGTGCCAGCAGCTTTCTAGCGGGGGGCCGGGGAGAGACCCAGTACTTC. Protein sequence: CASSFLAGGRGETQYF.

The rearrangement links TRBV4-3 to TRBJ1-2, with D hard to call. The germline gives CDR1 LGHNA, CDR2 YSLEER. The CDR3 covers 15 residues. V dropped 0 bases and J dropped 4 bases, with 12 bases sitting between them. The CDR3 coding sequence is TGCGCCAGCAGCCAAGATACCGTCGGGGTCTATGGCTACACCTTC. Protein product: CASSQDTVGVYGYTF.

V is TRBV4-1 and J is TRBJ2-7, with D perhaps TRBD2 (5 bases). The CDR3 is made up of 14 amino acids. Germline CDR1 is MGHRA and CDR2 is YSYEKL. V was shortened by 1 base and J by 2 bases, with 9 bases between the two germline ends. CDR3 loop: CASSQVPGTYEQYF. The CDR3 region has the DNA TGCGCCAGCAGCCAAGTTCCGGGAACCTACGAGCAGTACTTC.

The table lists this clone with a count of one. This rearrangement joins TRBV5-8 to TRBJ2-1, with 7 bases that match TRBD2. Germline V gene data show CDR1 as SGHTS and CDR2 as YDEGEE. This CDR3 region has 20 residues. J lost 1 base, V lost 0 bases, and 16 bases had no gene match. CDR3 amino acids: CASSLERTSTTLLSYNEQFF. In DNA form, the CDR3 reads TGTGCCAGCAGCTTGGAAAGGACTAGTACAACCCTGCTGTCCTACAATGAGCAGTTCTTC.

The chain couples TRBV7-8 to TRBJ1-5, with D perhaps matching TRBD1 (6 bases). CDR3 length: 15 residues. Germline CDR1 SGHVS, CDR2 FQNEAQ. V was clipped by 1 base and J by 7 bases, with 14 bases between them. The DNA for the CDR3 is TGTGCCAGCAGCTTAGAAGTGGGGGGCCGGCAGCCCCAGCATTTT. Protein: CASSLEVGGRQPQHF.

Concerning this clone itself: The sample has other DNA sequences that encode this CDR3 too. The chain recombines TRBV5-4 with TRBJ2-5, with D perhaps TRBD1 (6 bases). Germline V CDR1 and CDR2: SGHNT, YYREEE (reference sequence). The ends were cut back, 4 bases at V and 2 bases at J, with 6 bases in the middle. The CDR3 totals 12 residues. The CDR3 region has the DNA TGTGCCAGCAGCCAGGGGCAAGAGACCCAGTACTTC. Translating gives CASSQGQETQYF.

The chain combines TRBV11-2 with TRBJ2-5; D not certain. V lost 8 bases and J lost 5, with 15 bases in between. The CDR3 is made up of 13 amino acids. Germline CDR1 SGHAT, CDR2 FQNNGV. For the CDR3, the DNA is TGTGCCAGCGCTGTGGGGTTCGGGGAGACCCAGTACTTC. Protein sequence: CASAVGFGETQYF.

This clone came up a few times. This rearrangement joins TRBV14 to TRBJ1-2; D ambiguous. Germline V gene sequence: CDR1 SGHDN, CDR2 FVKESK. The CDR3 consists of 15 residues. Deletions cut 1 base from V and 6 bases from J, with 15 bases between. CDR3 coding DNA: TGTGCCAGCAGCCAAGCCCCCACGGTCCCCCATGGCTACACCTTC. Translated, it gives CASSQAPTVPHGYTF.

The genes are TRBV11-2 and TRBJ2-5, with TRBD1 matching 7 bases. From germline, CDR1 is SGHAT and CDR2 FQNNGV. After removal of 8 bases from V and 5 bases from J, the junction contained 8 bases not matched to a gene. There are 13 residues in the CDR3. DNA of the CDR3: TGTGCCAGCGGTACGACAGGGCGGGAGACCCAGTACTTC. This gives the protein CASGTTGRETQYF.

V is TRBV7-9 and J is TRBJ1-1, with D uncertain. Trimming left V 2 bases short and J 2 bases short, with 9 bases between. The CDR3 is made up of 14 amino acids. Germline lookup yields CDR1 SEHNR and CDR2 FQNEAQ (reference sequence). CDR3 region: CASSLSSANTEAFF. The CDR3 DNA sequence: TGTGCCAGCAGCTTAAGCAGCGCTAACACTGAAGCTTTCTTT.